A selection of T cell receptor beta chains follows, all from one sample in a study of blood T cell repertoires in COVID-19. Generated by immunoSEQ multiplex PCR, the TCRdb table keeps only in-frame clones and is missing some. Of 300,000 to 400,000 clones in the sample, approximately 86% were seen once. The sequenced material came from peripheral blood. The receptors originated from a woman in her sixties or seventies with COVID-19, enrolled during active disease. CDR3s include the opening cysteine and the closing phenylalanine or tryptophan. D genes are given only for firm matches. The size entry is marked missing in some rows and otherwise reads once, few, many or a size class.

d_call | clone_size | v_call | cdr3_aa
- | once | TRBV5-1 | CASSLGPERGRTDTQYF
TRBD1 | - | TRBV6-5 | CASRTGGTGETQYF
TRBD2 | - | TRBV19 | CASSIDHAGGPNEQFF
- | - | TRBV7-6 | CASSFYTDTQYF
- | - | TRBV6-5 | CASSTGGSSGNTIYF
- | once | TRBV9 | CASSSPWDTTGELFF
- | - | TRBV7-9 | CASSTGTSGYEQYF
- | - | TRBV5-1 | CASSPERLQETQYF
TRBD2 | - | TRBV3-1/TRBV3-2 | CASSSEFERGATYNEQFF
- | - | TRBV4-2 | CASTTFYARGKVESPLHF
TRBD1 | - | TRBV18 | CASSPGTGNTGELFF
TRBD1 | - | TRBV14 | CASSPLPGNRGFQETQYF
TRBD2 | - | TRBV7-7 | CASSSTSGGYNEQFF
- | - | TRBV7-9 | CASSLSEGTQGYTF
- | - | TRBV9 | CASSVAGEVNYGYTF
- | once | TRBV12-5 | CASGFSVPGNTGELFF
- | - | TRBV11-3 | CASSPGDDRINEKLFF
TRBD2 | - | TRBV7-3 | CASSPFGGGYTDTQYF
TRBD1 | once | TRBV5-4 | CASSLGGTGTTEAFF
- | - | TRBV13 | CASSFFRDSYNEQFF
TRBD1 | - | TRBV6-5 | CASSYGQGAMVEAFF
TRBD2 | - | TRBV6-2/TRBV6-3 | CASSYDTTGLASVDTQYF
- | - | TRBV5-3 | CAPRGRLGGQFF
TRBD2 | - | TRBV7-2 | CASSMGDSGGAQETQYF
- | - | TRBV18 | CASSPLADVRGYGYTF
- | few | TRBV4-3 | CASSQDGGGRGYTF
- | - | TRBV19 | CASSISGYGYTF
- | - | TRBV11-3 | CASSYVTRNTGELFF
TRBD2 | - | TRBV6-5 | CASTHGVAGSYEQYF
TRBD1 | - | TRBV5-1 | CASSLGTGVSYEQYF
TRBD1 | - | TRBV3-1/TRBV3-2 | CASSQGRSYRGRTIYF
TRBD2 | - | TRBV5-4 | CASSLEVMTSSGANVLTF
- | - | TRBV28 | CASSLTQGVYGYTF
TRBD1 | - | TRBV11-2 | CASSGQGRSEQYF
- | once | TRBV2 | CASSQGSLRSGNTIYF
- | - | TRBV7-3 | CASSPGSSEPTGVYF
- | once | TRBV5-6 | CASTFGVETQYF
- | - | TRBV19 | CASNHIRELAEAFF
TRBD1 | - | TRBV9 | CASGGGTGKDTGELFF
- | - | TRBV6-5 | CAGGQTSGTEAFF
- | - | TRBV5-4 | CASSQEPRGYGNTIYF
TRBD1 | - | TRBV27 | CAIPTGTGGERPDTQYF
- | - | TRBV18 | CASSQALGGSWTEAFF
TRBD2 | - | TRBV11-2 | CASSLNSGGGTYDTQYF
TRBD1 | - | TRBV6-5 | CASSSGTGSIVQYF
- | - | TRBV20-1 | CSASESENYGYTF
TRBD1 | once | TRBV11-2 | CASSFSGGTEAFF
TRBD1 | - | TRBV6-5 | CASSYAADRAEAFF
- | - | TRBV29-1 | CSVERLAGSGNTIYF
TRBD1 | - | TRBV10-3 | CAISGQGKSYTF
TRBD1 | - | TRBV6-4 | CASSGQAGQPQHF
- | - | TRBV5-1 | CASSLAGEGVESPLHF
- | - | TRBV21-1 | CASSKEDLEGAQSNEKLFF
- | few | TRBV28 | CASSSTYREQYF
TRBD2 | - | TRBV6-6 | CASSDSGGEDIQYF
TRBD2 | - | TRBV7-3 | CASSAGGGDEQYF
- | - | TRBV12-5 | CASGLGQTGETQYF
- | - | TRBV5-1 | CASSGTPGSSYNEQFF